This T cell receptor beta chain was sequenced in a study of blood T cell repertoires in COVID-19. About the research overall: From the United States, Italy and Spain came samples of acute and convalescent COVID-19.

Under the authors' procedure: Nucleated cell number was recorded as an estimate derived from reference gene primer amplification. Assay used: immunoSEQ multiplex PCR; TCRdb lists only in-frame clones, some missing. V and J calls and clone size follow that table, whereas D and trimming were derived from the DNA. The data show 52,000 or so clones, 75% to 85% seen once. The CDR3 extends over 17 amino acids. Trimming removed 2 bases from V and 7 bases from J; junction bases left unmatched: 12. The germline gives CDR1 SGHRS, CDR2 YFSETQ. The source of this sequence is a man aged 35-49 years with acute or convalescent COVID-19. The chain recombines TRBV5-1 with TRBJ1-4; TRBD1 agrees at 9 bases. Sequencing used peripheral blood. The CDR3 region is CASSLQGALAGGEKLFF. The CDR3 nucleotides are TGCGCCAGCAGCTTACAGGGGGCTCTCGCGGGAGGTGAAAAACTGTTTTTT.